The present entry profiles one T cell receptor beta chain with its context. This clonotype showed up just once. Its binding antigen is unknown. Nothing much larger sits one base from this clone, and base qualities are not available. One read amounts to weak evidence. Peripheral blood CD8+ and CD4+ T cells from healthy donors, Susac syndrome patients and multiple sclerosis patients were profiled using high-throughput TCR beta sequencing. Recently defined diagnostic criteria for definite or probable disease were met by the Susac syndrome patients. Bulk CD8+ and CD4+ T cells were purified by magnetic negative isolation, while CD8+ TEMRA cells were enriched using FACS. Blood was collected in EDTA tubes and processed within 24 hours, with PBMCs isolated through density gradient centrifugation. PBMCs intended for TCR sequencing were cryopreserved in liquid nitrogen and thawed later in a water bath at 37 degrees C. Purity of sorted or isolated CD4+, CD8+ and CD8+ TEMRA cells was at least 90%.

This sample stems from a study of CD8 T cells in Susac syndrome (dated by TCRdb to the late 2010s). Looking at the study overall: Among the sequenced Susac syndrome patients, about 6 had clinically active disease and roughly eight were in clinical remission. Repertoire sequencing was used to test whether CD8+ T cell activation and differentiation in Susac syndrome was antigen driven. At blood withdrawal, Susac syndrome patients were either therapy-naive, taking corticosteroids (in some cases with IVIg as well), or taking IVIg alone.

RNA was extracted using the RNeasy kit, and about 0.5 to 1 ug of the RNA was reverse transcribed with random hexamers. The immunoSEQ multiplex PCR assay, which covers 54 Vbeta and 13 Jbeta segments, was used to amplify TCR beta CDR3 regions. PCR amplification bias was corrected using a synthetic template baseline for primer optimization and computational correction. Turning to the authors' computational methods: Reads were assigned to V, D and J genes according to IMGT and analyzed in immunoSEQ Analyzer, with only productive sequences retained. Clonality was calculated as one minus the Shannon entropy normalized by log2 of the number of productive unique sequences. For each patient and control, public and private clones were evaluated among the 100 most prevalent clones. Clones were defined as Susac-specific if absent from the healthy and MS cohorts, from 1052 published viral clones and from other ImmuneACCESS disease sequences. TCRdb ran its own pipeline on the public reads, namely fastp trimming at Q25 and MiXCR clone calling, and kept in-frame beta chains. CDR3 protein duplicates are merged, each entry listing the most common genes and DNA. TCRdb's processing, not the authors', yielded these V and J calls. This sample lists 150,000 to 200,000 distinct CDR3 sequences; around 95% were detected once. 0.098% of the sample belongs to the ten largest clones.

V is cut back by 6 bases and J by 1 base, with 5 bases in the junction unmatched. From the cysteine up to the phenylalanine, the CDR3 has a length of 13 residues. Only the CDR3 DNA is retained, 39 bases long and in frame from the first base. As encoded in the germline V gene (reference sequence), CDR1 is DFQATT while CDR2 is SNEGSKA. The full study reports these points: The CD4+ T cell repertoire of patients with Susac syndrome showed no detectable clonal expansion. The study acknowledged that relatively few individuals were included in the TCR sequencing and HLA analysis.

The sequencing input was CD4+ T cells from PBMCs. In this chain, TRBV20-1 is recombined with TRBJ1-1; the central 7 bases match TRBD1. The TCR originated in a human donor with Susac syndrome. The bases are TGCAGTGCGGAACAGGGGTGGAACACTGAAGCTTTCTTT. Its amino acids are CSAEQGWNTEAFF.